This TCR beta chain stems from a study of cytomegalovirus exposure and HLA in healthy donors. As for this clone: The antigen is undetermined.

The CDR3 totals 15 residues. V gave up 3 bases and J gave up 0 bases, with 7 bases separating them. The germline V gene encodes CDR1 SGHDT and CDR2 YYEEEE. PCR used 60 Vbeta primers and 13 Jbeta primers. Generated by immunoSEQ multiplex PCR, the TCRdb table keeps only in-frame clones and is missing some. The table has roughly 38,000 clones, 90% seen once. The study, taken as a whole, reports: CMV serostatus was the only immune exposure information that was available. The CMV antigen specificity of a few CMV-associated chains was confirmed through in vitro analysis.

The clonotype was recovered from a woman aged 18 to 35 in good health and CMV-seronegative. The sequenced sample was PBMCs. The chain employs TRBV5-6 and TRBJ2-6; no clear D. The CDR3 is CASSYLSSGANVLTF. The CDR3 bases are TGTGCCAGCAGCTACCTAAGCTCTGGGGCCAACGTCCTGACTTTC.